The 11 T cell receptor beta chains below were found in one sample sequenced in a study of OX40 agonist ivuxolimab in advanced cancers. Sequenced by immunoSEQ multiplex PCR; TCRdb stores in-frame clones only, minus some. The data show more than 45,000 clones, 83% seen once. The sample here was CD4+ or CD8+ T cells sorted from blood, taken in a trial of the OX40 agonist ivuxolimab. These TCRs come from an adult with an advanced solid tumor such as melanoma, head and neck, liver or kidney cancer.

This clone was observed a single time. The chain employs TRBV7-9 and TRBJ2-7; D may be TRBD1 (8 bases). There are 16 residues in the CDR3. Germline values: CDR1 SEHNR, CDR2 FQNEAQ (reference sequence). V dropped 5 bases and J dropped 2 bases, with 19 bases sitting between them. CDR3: CASSQRGGQATYEQYF. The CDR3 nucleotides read TGTGCCAGCAGCCAAAGGGGGGGACAGGCCACCTACGAGCAGTACTTC.

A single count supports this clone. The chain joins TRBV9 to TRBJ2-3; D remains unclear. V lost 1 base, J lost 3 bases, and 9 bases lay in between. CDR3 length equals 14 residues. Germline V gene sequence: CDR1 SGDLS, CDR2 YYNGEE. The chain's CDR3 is CASSVTANTDTQYF. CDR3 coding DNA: TGTGCCAGCAGCGTAACCGCTAATACAGATACGCAGTATTTT.

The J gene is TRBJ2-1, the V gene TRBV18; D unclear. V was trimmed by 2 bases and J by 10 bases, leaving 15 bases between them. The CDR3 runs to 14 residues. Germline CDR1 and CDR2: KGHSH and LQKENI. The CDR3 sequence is CASSPSRLRTEQFF. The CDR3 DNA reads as TGTGCCAGCTCACCATCCCGACTGCGCACGGAGCAGTTCTTC.

CDR3 residues: CASSPRGQSYEQYF. The CDR3 coding sequence is TGTGCCAGTAGTCCCCGGGGACAGTCCTACGAGCAGTACTTC. This chain links TRBV19 with TRBJ2-7, with 7 positions matching TRBD1. Unmatched junction bases numbered 5, after V lost 5 bases and J lost 1 base. This CDR3 region has 14 residues. CDR1 is LNHDA and CDR2 is SQIVND in the germline V gene (reference sequence).

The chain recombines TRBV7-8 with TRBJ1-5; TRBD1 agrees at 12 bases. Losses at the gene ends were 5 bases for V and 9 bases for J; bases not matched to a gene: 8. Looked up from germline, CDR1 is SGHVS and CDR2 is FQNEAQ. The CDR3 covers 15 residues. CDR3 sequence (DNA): TGTGCCAGCAGCCTCCGGGACAGGGGGCCCTCGCCCCAGCATTTT. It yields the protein CASSLRDRGPSPQHF. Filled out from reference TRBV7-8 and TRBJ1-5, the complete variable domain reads GAGVSQSPRYKVAKRGQDVALRCDPISGHVSLFWYQQALGQGPEFLTYFQNEAQLDKSGLPSDRFFAERPEGSVSTLKIQRTQQEDSAVYLCASSLRDRGPSPQHFGDGTRLSIL.

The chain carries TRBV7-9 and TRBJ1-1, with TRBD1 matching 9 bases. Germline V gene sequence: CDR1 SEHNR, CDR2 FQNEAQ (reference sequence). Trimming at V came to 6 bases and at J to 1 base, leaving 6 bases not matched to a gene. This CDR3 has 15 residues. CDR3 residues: CASRGTGFGNTEAFF. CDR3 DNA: TGTGCCAGCAGGGGGACAGGGTTCGGGAACACTGAAGCTTTCTTT.

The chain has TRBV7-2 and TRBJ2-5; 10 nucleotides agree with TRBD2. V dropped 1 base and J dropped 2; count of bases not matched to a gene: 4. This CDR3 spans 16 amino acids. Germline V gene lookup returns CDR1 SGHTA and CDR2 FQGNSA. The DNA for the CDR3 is TGTGCCAGCAGCTTAGGGGCTAGCGGGGGACAAGAGACCCAGTACTTC. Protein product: CASSLGASGGQETQYF. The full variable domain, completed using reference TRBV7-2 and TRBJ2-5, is GAGVSQSPSNKVTEKGKDVELRCDPISGHTALYWYRQSLGQGLEFLIYFQGNSAPDKSGLPSDRFSAERTGGSVSTLTIQRTQQEDSAVYLCASSLGASGGQETQYFGPGTRLLVL.

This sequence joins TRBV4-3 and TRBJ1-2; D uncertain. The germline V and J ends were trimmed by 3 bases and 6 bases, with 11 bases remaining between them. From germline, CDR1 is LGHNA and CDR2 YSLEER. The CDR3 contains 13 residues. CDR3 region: CASSQADGHGYTF. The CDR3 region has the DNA TGCGCCAGCAGCCAGGCCGACGGGCATGGCTACACCTTC.

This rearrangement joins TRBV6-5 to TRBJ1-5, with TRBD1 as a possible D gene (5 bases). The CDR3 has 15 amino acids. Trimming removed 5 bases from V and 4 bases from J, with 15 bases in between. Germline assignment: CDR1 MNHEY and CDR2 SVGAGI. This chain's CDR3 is CASSPQGLVNQPQHF. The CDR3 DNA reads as TGTGCCAGCAGTCCTCAGGGCTTAGTTAATCAGCCCCAGCATTTT.

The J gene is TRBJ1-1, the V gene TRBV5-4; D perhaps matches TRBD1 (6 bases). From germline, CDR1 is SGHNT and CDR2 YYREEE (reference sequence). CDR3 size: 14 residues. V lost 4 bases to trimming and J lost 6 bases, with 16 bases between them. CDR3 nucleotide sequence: TGTGCCAGCAGCCCCTTTGCAGGGGAGCCTGAAGCTTTCTTT. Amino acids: CASSPFAGEPEAFF.

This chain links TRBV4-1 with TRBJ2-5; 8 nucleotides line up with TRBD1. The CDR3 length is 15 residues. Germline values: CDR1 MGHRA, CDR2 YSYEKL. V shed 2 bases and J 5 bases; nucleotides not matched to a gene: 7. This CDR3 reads CASSQFTGGTETQYF. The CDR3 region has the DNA TGCGCCAGCAGCCAATTCACAGGGGGGACGGAGACCCAGTACTTC.